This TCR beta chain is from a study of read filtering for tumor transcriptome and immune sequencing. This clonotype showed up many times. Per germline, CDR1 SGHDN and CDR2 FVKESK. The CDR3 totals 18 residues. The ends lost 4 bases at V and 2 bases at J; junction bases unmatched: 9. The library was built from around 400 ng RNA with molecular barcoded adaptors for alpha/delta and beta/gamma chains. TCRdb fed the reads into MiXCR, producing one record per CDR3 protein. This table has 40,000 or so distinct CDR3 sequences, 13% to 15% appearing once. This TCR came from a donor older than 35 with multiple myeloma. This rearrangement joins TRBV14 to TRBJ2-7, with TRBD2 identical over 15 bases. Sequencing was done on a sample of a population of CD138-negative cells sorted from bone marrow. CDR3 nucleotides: TGTGCCAGCAGCCCGAGGACTAGCGGGAGGGTCAACCCCTACGAGCAGTACTTC. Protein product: CASSPRTSGRVNPYEQYF.